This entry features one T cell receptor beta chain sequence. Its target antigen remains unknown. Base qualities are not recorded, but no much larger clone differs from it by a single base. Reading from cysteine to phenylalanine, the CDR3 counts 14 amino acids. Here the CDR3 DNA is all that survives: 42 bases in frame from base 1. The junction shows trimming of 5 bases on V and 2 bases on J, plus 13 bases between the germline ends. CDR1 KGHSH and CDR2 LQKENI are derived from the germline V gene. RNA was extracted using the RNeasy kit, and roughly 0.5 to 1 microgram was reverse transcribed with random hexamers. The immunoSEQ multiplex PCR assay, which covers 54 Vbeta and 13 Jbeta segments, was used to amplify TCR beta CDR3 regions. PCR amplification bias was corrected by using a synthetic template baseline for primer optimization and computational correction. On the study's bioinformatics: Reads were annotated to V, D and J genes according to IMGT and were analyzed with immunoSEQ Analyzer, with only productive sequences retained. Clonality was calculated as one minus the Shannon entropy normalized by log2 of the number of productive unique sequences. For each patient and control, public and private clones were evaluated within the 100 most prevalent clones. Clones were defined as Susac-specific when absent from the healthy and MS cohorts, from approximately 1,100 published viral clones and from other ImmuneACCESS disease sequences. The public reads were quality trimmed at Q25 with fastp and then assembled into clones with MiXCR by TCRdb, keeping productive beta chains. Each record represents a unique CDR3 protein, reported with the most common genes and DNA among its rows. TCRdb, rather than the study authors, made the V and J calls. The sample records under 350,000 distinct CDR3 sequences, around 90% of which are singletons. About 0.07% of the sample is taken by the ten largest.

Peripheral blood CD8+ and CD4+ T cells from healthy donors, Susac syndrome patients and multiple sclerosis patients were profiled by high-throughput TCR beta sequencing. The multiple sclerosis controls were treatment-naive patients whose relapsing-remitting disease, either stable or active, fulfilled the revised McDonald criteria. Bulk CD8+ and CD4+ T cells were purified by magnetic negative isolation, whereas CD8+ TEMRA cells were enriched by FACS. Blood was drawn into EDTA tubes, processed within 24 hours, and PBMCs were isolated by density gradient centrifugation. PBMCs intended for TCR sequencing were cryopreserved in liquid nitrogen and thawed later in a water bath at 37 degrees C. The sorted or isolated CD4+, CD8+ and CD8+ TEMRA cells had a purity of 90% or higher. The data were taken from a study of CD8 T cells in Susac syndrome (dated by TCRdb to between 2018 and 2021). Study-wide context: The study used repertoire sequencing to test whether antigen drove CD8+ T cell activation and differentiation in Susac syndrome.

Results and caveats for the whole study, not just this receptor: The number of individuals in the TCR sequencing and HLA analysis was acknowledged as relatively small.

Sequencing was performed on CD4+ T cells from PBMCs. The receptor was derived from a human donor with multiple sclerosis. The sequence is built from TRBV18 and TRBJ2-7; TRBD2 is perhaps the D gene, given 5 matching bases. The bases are TGTGCCAGCTCAGAAGGACGAGGGACCTACGAGCAGTACTTC. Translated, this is CASSEGRGTYEQYF.